Following are 11 T cell receptor beta chains from one sample sequenced in a study of technical replicates of blood from several donors. The assay was immunoSEQ multiplex PCR, and TCRdb's table has in-frame clones only and misses some. The data contain some 100,000 clones, approximately 96% of them singletons. Sequenced input: T cells isolated from PBMCs. These receptors were obtained from a human donor in good health.

V usage is TRBV6-1 and J usage is TRBJ1-5; no reliable D call. V lost 4 bases to trimming and J lost 3 bases, with 10 bases between them. Per the germline V gene, CDR1 is MNHNS and CDR2 is SASEGT. The CDR3 extends over 14 amino acids. This chain's CDR3 is CASSVSGDNQPQHF. In DNA, the CDR3 is TGTGCCAGCAGTGTAAGCGGCGACAATCAGCCCCAGCATTTT.

V and J are TRBV11-2 and TRBJ2-7; tentative D call: TRBD2 (5 bases). The length of the CDR3 is 13 residues. V lost 4 bases, J lost 2 bases, and 9 bases lay in between. Per the germline V gene, CDR1 is SGHAT and CDR2 is FQNNGV. Here the CDR3 reads CASSSGWPYEQYF. The CDR3 DNA follows: TGTGCCAGCAGCTCGGGATGGCCCTACGAGCAGTACTTC. Full variable domain (remainder filled in from reference TRBV11-2 and TRBJ2-7): EAGVAQSPRYKIIEKRQSVAFWCNPISGHATLYWYQQILGQGPKLLIQFQNNGVVDDSQLPKDRFSAERLKGVDSTLKIQPAKLEDSAVYLCASSSGWPYEQYFGPGTRLTVT.

This chain joins TRBV28 and TRBJ1-5; no clear D gene. CDR3 length: 15 amino acids. Germline assignment: CDR1 MDHEN and CDR2 SYDVKM. V was shortened by 6 bases and J by 1 base, with 13 bases between the two germline ends. CDR3 in DNA: TGTGCCAGCAGAAGGGTCCCGGGGAGCAATCAGCCCCAGCATTTT. This encodes CASRRVPGSNQPQHF.

The rearrangement uses TRBV7-9 and TRBJ1-1; 8 positions agree with TRBD1. Trimming took 5 bases from V and 4 from J; bases not matched to a gene: 15. Germline lookup yields CDR1 SEHNR and CDR2 FQNEAQ (reference sequence). The CDR3 spans 17 residues. The CDR3 region is CASSPRSTTDRVTEAFF. DNA for the CDR3: TGTGCCAGCAGCCCAAGAAGTACGACGGACAGGGTCACTGAAGCTTTCTTT.

The J gene is TRBJ2-5, the V gene TRBV23-1; 13 bases are a match to TRBD2. TRBV23-1 is an ORF for which the function is uncertain. Trimming took 0 bases from V and 2 from J; bases not matched to a gene: 3. The CDR3 sequence is 17 residues long. For the CDR3, the DNA is TGCGCCAGCAGTCAATCTGTGGGACTAGCGGGACAAGAGACCCAGTACTTC. This sequence encodes CASSQSVGLAGQETQYF.

This clone was detected once. The rearrangement uses TRBV19 and TRBJ2-5, with TRBD2 matching 11 bases. Germline lookup yields CDR1 LNHDA and CDR2 SQIVND (reference sequence). The J segment lost 2 bases and the V segment lost 6 bases, leaving 8 bases of the junction unmatched. The CDR3 runs to 16 residues. CDR3 in amino acids: CASSLGLAELQETQYF. CDR3 in DNA: TGTGCCAGTAGCCTGGGACTAGCGGAGCTGCAAGAGACCCAGTACTTC.

CDR3: CASSLGGQLYGYTF. The DNA for the CDR3 is TGTGCCAGCAGCCTAGGAGGGCAGCTCTATGGCTACACCTTC. The chain couples TRBV6-5 to TRBJ1-2; D unclear. Trimming cost V 6 bases and J 4 bases, with 15 bases left between them. The CDR3 runs to 14 residues. CDR1 MNHEY and CDR2 SVGAGI come from the germline V gene.

This clone has only one observation. V and J are TRBV18 and TRBJ2-7; TRBD1 aligns across 10 bases. Per the germline V gene, CDR1 is KGHSH and CDR2 is LQKENI. This CDR3 contains 18 residues. Trimming at V came to 3 bases and at J to 0 bases, leaving 11 bases not matched to a gene. The CDR3 here is CASSPPTGGIVFSYEQYF. CDR3 nucleotide sequence: TGTGCCAGCTCACCTCCGACAGGGGGCATCGTCTTCTCCTACGAGCAGTACTTC.

This clone was seen once. The chain carries TRBV14 and TRBJ2-3; D is undetermined. This CDR3 spans 15 amino acids. The germline V and J ends were trimmed by 1 base and 2 bases, with 10 bases remaining between them. CDR1 is SGHDN, CDR2 FVKESK, per germline. The CDR3 sequence: CASSQGLPFTDTQYF. The CDR3 coding sequence is TGTGCCAGCAGCCAAGGACTTCCTTTCACAGATACGCAGTATTTT.

This rearrangement joins TRBV4-1 to TRBJ2-5; D is perhaps TRBD2 (6 bases). The CDR3 is 18 amino acids. V was cut by 4 bases and J by 2 bases, with 23 bases left in between. From germline, CDR1 is MGHRA and CDR2 YSYEKL. The DNA for the CDR3 is TGCGCCAGCAGCCTAGATATGGAGGGGCTCGGCCTACAAGAGACCCAGTACTTC. This codes for CASSLDMEGLGLQETQYF.

The chain carries TRBV30 and TRBJ2-1; TRBD2 aligns across 14 bases. Germline values: CDR1 GTSNPN, CDR2 SVGIG (reference sequence). The CDR3 sequence is 17 residues long. J lost 7 bases, V lost 4 bases, and 12 bases had no gene match. DNA of the CDR3: TGTGCCTGGATAACGCCCCCGACTAGCGGGGGGGAGAATGAGCAGTTCTTC. Translated, it gives CAWITPPTSGGENEQFF.